This T cell receptor beta chain comes out of a study of blood T cells in healthy people across ages. PCR was performed a second time for roughly 7 to 11 cycles using a sample-barcoded 5' primer and a J-beta primer mix. TCRdb re-analysed the 5' RACE reads in MiXCR, keeping a single row per CDR3 protein. The sample includes approximately 2,000,000 distinct CDR3 sequences, about two fifths of them seen just once. This clonotype was found a few times. As yet, its antigen is unknown. General study results and limits: Naive T cell percentage showed a strong correlation with the diversity of TCR beta. Long-lived donors carried more naive CD4+ cells and greater diversity than aged donors. It was held that the diversity estimates obtained from one million T cells were underestimates.

The specimen sequenced was blood. The TCR was taken from a human donor in good health.

The CDR3 spells CSVVREDGYTF. In DNA, the CDR3 is TGCAGCGTTGTGCGGGAGGATGGCTACACCTTC. The chain joins TRBV29-1 to TRBJ1-2; no clear D gene. The V and J ends lost 4 bases and 6 bases respectively, with 9 bases between them. CDR1 is SQVTM and CDR2 is ANQGSEA in the germline V gene. The CDR3 has 11 residues.